This T cell receptor beta chain emerged from a study of a mutant IDH1 vaccine in newly diagnosed glioma. Across the whole study: Treated patients, approximately 62% male and about 38% female, averaged roughly 43 years of age.

Only in-frame clones appear in the TCRdb table, and some are missing; sequencing was by immunoSEQ multiplex PCR. The sample holds 25,000 to 30,000 clones, more than 60% seen once. As regards this clone: The antigen is unknown.

Time point reported: week 5, during vaccination. Doses consisted of 300 ug of mutant IDH1 20-mer peptide each, paired with topical imiquimod. Germline V CDR1 and CDR2: SGHAT, FQNNGV. Trimming pared 2 bases from V and 4 bases from J, leaving 8 bases between. This CDR3 spans 13 amino acids. The starting material was PBMCs, obtained from a glioma patient whose treatment included an IDH1 peptide vaccine. The genes are TRBV11-2 and TRBJ2-5; perhaps TRBD2 as D (6 bases). The TCR originated in a man aged 35-49 years with glioma. Some clones in this sample may be carry-over from other donors' samples. As DNA, the CDR3 is TGTGCCAGCAGCTTATGGAGGGCAGAGACCCAGTACTTC. Protein sequence: CASSLWRAETQYF.